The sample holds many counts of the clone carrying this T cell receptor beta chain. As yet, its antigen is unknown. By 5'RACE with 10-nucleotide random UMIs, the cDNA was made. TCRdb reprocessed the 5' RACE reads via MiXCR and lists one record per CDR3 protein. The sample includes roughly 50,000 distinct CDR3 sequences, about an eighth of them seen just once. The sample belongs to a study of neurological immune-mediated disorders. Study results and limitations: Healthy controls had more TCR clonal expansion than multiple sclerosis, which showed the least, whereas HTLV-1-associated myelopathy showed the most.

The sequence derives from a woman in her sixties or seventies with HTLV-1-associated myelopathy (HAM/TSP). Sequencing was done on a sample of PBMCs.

DNA for the CDR3: TGTGCCACCAGCAGAGACTCGCAGGGCCTAGGCGGTGAAAAACTGTTTTTT. This encodes CATSRDSQGLGGEKLFF. The V and J genes are TRBV15 and TRBJ1-4; TRBD1 is a possible D gene (5 bases). CDR1 LNHNV and CDR2 YYDKDF come from the germline V gene (reference sequence). The V end lost 0 bases, the J end lost 7 bases, and 18 bases lay between the germline ends. This CDR3 has 17 amino acids. Variable domain in full (rest from reference TRBV15 and TRBJ1-4): DAMVIQNPRYQVTQFGKPVTLSCSQTLNHNVMYWYQQKSSQAPKLLFHYYDKDFNNEADTPDNFQSRRPNTSFCFLDIRSPGLGDTAMYLCATSRDSQGLGGEKLFFGSGTQLSVL.